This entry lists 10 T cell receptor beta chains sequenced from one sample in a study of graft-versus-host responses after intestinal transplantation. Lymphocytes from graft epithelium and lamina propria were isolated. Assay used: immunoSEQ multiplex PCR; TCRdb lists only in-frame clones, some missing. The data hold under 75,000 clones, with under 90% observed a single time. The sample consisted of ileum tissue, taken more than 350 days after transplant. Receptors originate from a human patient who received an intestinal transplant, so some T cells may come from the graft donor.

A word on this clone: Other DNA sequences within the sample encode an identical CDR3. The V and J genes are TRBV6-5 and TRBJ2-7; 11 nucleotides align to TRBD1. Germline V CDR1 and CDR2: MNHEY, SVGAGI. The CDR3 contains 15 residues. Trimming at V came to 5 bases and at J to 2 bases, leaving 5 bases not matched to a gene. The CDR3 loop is CASSIGQGAAYEQYF. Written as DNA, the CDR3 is TGTGCCAGCAGTATCGGACAGGGGGCAGCCTACGAGCAGTACTTC.

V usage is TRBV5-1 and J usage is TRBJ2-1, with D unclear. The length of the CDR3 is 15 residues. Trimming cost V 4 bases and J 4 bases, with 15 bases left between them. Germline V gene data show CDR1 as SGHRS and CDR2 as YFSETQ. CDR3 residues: CASSPTYPQYNEQFF. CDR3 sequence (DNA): TGCGCCAGCAGCCCGACTTATCCCCAATACAATGAGCAGTTCTTC. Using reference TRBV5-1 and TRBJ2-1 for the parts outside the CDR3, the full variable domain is KAGVTQTPRYLIKTRGQQVTLSCSPISGHRSVSWYQQTPGQGLQFLFEYFSETQRNKGNFPGRFSGRQFSNSRSEMNVSTLELGDSALYLCASSPTYPQYNEQFFGPGTRLTVL.

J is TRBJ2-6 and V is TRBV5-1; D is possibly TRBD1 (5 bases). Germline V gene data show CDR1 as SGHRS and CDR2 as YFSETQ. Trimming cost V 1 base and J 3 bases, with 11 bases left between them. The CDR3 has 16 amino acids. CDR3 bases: TGCGCCAGCAGCTTGATATCAGGGCTTGGGGCCAACGTCCTGACTTTC. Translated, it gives CASSLISGLGANVLTF.

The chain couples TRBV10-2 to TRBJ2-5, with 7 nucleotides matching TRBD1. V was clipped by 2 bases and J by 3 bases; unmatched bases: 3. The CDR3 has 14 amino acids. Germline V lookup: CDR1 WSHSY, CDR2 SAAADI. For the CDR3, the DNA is TGCGCCAGCAGTGAGGGCAGGGGGAAAGAGACCCAGTACTTC. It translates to CASSEGRGKETQYF.

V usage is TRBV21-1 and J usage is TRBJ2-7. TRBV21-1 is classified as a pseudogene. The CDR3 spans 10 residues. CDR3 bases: TGTGCCAGCAAAGTAAGGGAGCAGTACTTC. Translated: CASKVREQYF.

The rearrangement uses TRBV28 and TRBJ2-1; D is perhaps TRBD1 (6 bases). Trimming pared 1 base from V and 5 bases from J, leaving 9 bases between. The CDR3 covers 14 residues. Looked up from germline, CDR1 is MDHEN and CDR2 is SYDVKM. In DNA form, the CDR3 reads TGTGCCAGCAGTTTATACAGGGATCACAATGAGCAGTTCTTC. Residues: CASSLYRDHNEQFF.

The CDR3 protein is CASSLFVGGQTDTQYF. Here the CDR3 DNA reads TGTGCCAGCAGCCTCTTCGTGGGGGGGCAGACAGATACGCAGTATTTT. The chain links TRBV7-9 to TRBJ2-3; the D gene is possibly TRBD2 (7 bases). The CDR3 has 16 residues. Trimming cost V 5 bases and J 3 bases, with 18 bases left between them. The germline V gene encodes CDR1 SEHNR and CDR2 FQNEAQ (reference sequence).

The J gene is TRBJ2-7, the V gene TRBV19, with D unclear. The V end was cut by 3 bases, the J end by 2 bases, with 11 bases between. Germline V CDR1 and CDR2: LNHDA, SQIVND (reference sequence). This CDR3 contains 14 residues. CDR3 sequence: CASSMGRTPYEQYF. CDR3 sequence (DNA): TGTGCCAGTAGTATGGGTCGCACCCCCTACGAGCAGTACTTC.

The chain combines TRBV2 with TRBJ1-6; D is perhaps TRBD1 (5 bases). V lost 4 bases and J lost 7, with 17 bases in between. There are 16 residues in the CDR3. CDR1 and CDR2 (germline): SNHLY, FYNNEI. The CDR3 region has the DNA TGTGCCAGCAGTGTAGTGGGGGGGTTGGGAAATTCACCCCTCCACTTT. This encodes CASSVVGGLGNSPLHF.

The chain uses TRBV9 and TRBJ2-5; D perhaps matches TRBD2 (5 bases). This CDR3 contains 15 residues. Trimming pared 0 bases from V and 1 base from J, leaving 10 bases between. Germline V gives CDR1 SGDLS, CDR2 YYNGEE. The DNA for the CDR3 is TGTGCCAGCAGCGTAGGGGGAGCAATCCAAGAGACCCAGTACTTC. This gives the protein CASSVGGAIQETQYF.